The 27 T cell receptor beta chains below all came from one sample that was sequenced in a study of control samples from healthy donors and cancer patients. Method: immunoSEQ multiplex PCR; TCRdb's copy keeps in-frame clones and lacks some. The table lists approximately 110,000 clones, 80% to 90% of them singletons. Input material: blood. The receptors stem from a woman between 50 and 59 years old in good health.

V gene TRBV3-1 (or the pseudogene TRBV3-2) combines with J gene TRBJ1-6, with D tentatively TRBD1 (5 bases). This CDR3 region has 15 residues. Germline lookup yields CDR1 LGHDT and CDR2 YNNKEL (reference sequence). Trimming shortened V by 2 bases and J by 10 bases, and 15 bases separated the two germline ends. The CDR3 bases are TGTGCCAGCAGCCAACAAGTAGGGGAAGGATCACCCCTCCACTTT. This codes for CASSQQVGEGSPLHF.

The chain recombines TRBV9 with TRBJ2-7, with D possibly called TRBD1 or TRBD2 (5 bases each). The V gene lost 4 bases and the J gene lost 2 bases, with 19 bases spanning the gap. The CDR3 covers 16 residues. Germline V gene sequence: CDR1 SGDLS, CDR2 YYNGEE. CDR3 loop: CASSPGPGTATYEQYF. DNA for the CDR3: TGTGCCAGCAGCCCCGGACCCGGGACGGCAACCTACGAGCAGTACTTC.

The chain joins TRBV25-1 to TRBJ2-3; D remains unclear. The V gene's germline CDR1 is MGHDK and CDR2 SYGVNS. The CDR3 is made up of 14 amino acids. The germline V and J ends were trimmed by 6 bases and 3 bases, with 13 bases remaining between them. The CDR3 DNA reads TGTGCCAGCAGGGGCGCCTTTAAGACAGATACGCAGTATTTT. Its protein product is CASRGAFKTDTQYF.

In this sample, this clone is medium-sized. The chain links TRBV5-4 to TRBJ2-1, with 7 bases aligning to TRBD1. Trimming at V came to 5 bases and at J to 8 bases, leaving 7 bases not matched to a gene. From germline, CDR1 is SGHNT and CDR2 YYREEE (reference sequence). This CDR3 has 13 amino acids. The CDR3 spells CASSSRQGYEQFF. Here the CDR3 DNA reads TGTGCCAGCAGTTCACGACAGGGCTATGAGCAGTTCTTC.

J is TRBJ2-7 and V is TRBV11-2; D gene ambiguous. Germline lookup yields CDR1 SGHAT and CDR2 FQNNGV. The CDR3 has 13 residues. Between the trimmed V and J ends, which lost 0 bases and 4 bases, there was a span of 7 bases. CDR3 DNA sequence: TGTGCCAGCAGCTTAGAAATAACGTACGAGCAGTACTTC. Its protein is CASSLEITYEQYF.

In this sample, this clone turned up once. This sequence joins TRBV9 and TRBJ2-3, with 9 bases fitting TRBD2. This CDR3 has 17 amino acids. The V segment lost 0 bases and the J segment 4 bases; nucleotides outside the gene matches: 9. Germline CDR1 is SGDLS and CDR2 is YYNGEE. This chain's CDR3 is CASSVEVGGRAADTQYF. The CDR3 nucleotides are TGTGCCAGCAGCGTAGAGGTAGGCGGGAGGGCCGCAGATACGCAGTATTTT.

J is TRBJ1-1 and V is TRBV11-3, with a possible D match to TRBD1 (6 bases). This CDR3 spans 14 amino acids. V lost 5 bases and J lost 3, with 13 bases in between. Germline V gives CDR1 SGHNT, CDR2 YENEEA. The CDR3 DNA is TGTGCCAGCAGCGGAGGACAGACCTACACTGAAGCTTTCTTT. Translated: CASSGGQTYTEAFF. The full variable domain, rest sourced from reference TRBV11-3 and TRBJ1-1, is EAGVVQSPRYKIIEKKQPVAFWCNPISGHNTLYWYLQNLGQGPELLIRYENEEAVDDSQLPKDRFSAERLKGVDSTLKIQPAELGDSAVYLCASSGGQTYTEAFFGQGTRLTVV.

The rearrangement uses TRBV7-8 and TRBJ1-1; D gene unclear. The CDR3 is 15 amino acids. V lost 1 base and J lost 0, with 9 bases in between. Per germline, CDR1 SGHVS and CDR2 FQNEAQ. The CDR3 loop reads CASSLVEGLNTEAFF. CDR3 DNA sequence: TGTGCCAGCAGCTTAGTGGAGGGTTTGAACACTGAAGCTTTCTTT.

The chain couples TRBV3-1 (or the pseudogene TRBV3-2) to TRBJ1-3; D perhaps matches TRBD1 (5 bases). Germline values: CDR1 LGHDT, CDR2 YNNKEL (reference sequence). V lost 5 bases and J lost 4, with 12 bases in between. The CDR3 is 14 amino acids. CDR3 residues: CASSDRGRGNTIYF. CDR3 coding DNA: TGTGCCAGCAGCGACCGGGGCCGAGGAAACACCATATATTTT.

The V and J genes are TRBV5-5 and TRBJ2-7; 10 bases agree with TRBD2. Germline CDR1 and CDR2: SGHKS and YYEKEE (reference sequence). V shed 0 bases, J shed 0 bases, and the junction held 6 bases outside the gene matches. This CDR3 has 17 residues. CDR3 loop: CASSLVASGGLSYEQYF. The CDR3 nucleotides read TGTGCCAGCAGCTTGGTGGCTAGCGGGGGCCTCTCCTACGAGCAGTACTTC.

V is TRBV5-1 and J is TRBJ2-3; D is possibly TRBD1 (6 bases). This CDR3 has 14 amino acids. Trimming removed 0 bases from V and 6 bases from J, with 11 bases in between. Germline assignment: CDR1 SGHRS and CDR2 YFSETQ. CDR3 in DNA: TGCGCCAGCAGCTTGGACAGGGTTCCTGATACGCAGTATTTT. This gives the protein CASSLDRVPDTQYF.

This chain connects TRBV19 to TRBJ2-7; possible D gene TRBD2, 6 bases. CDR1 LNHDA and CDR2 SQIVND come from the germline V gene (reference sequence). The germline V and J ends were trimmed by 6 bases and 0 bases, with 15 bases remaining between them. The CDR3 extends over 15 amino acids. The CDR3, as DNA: TGTGCCAGTAGCTCTCAAGCGGGTTACTCCTACGAGCAGTACTTC. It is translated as CASSSQAGYSYEQYF.

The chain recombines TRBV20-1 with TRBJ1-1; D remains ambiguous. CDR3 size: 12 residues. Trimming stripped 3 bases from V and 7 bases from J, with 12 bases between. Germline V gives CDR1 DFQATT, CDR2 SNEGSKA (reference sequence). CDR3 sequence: CSASPRLDEAFF. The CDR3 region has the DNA TGCAGTGCTAGTCCACGGTTGGATGAAGCTTTCTTT.

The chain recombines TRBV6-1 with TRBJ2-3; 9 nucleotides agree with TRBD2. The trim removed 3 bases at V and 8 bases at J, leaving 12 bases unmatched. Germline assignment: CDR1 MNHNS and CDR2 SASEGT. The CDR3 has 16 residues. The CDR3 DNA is TGTGCCAGCAGTGAGAGCCTGACTAGCGGTCTGGGTACGCAGTATTTT. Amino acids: CASSESLTSGLGTQYF.

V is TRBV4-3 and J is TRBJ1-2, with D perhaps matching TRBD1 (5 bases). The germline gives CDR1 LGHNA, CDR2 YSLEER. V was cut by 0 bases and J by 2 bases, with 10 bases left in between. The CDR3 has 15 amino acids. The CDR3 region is CASSQDQGVNYGYTF. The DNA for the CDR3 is TGCGCCAGCAGCCAAGATCAAGGGGTAAACTATGGCTACACCTTC.

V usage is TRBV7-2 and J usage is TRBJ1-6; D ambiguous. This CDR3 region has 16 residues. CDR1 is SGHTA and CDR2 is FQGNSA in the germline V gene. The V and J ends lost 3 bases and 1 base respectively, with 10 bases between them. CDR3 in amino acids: CASSLSPGSYNSPLHF. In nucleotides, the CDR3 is TGTGCCAGCAGCTTGTCGCCGGGATCCTATAATTCACCCCTCCACTTT. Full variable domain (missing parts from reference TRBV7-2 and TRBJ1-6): GAGVSQSPSNKVTEKGKDVELRCDPISGHTALYWYRQSLGQGLEFLIYFQGNSAPDKSGLPSDRFSAERTGGSVSTLTIQRTQQEDSAVYLCASSLSPGSYNSPLHFGNGTRLTVT.

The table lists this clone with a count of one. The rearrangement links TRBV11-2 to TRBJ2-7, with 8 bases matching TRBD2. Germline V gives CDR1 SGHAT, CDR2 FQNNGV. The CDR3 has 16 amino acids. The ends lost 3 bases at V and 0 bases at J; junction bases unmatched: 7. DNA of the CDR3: TGTGCCAGCAGCTTTCGAGGCGGGAGGAGCTCCTACGAGCAGTACTTC. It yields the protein CASSFRGGRSSYEQYF.

The CDR3 reads CASSESGQGKEHF. As DNA, the CDR3 is TGTGCCAGCAGTGAATCGGGACAGGGAAAGGAGCATTTT. The rearrangement uses TRBV28 and TRBJ1-5; 9 nucleotides line up with TRBD1. CDR3 length: 13 amino acids. Germline lookup yields CDR1 MDHEN and CDR2 SYDVKM. V lost 5 bases to trimming and J lost 14 bases; unmatched junction nucleotides: 10.

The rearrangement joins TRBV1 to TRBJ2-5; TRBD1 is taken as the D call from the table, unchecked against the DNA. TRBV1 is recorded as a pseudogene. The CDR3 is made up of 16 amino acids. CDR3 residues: CTSSPRTGVEGETQYF. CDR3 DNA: TGCACCAGCAGCCCGAGGACAGGGGTGGAGGGGGAGACCCAGTACTTC.

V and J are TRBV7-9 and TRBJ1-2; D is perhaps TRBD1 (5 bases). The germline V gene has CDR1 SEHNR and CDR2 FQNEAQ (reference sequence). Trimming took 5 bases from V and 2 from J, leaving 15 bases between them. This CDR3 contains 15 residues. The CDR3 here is CASSIFGTENYGYTF. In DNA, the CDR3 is TGTGCCAGCAGCATTTTCGGGACCGAGAACTATGGCTACACCTTC.

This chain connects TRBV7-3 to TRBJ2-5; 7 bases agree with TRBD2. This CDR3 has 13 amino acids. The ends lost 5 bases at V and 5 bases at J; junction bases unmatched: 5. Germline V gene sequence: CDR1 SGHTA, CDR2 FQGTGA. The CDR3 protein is CASSPQGGETQYF. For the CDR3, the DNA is TGTGCCAGCAGCCCGCAGGGAGGGGAGACCCAGTACTTC. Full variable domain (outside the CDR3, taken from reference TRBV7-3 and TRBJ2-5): GAGVSQTPSNKVTEKGKYVELRCDPISGHTALYWYRQSLGQGPEFLIYFQGTGAADDSGLPNDRFFAVRPEGSVSTLKIQRTERGDSAVYLCASSPQGGETQYFGPGTRLLVL.

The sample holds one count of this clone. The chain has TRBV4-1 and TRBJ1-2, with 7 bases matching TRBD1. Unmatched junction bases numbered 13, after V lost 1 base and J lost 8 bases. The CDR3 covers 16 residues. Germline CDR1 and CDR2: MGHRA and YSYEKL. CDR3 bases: TGCGCCAGCAGCCAAGTAGGGCAGGGGGTAAAAAACGGCTACACCTTC. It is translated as CASSQVGQGVKNGYTF.

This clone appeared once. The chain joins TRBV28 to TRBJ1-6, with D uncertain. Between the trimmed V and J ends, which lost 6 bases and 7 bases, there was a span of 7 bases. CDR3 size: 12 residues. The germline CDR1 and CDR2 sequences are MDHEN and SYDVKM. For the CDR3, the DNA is TGTGCCAGCAGCCGCAAAAATTCACCCCTCCACTTT. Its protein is CASSRKNSPLHF.

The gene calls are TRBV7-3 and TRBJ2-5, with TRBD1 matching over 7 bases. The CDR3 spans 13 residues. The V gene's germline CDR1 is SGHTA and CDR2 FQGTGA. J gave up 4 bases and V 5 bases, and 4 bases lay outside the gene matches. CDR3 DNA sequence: TGTGCCAGCAGCCCGGGACAGATAGAGACCCAGTACTTC. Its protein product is CASSPGQIETQYF.

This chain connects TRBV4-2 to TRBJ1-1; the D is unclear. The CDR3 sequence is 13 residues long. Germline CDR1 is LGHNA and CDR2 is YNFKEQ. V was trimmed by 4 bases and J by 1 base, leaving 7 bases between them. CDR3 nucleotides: TGTGCCAGCAGCCTAGATGAGAACACTGAAGCTTTCTTT. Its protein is CASSLDENTEAFF.

CDR3 nucleotides: TGTGCCAGTAGGAGGAGGGGAGGCCTTTATGACCTTAGCACAGATACGCAGTATTTT. Its protein is CASRRRGGLYDLSTDTQYF. This chain joins TRBV19 and TRBJ2-3, with D possibly matching TRBD2 (6 bases). CDR3 size: 19 residues. The V end was cut by 6 bases, the J end by 0 bases, with 25 bases between. The V gene's germline CDR1 is LNHDA and CDR2 SQIVND (reference sequence). The complete variable domain, with remaining parts taken from reference TRBV19 and TRBJ2-3, reads DGGITQSPKYLFRKEGQNVTLSCEQNLNHDAMYWYRQDPGQGLRLIYYSQIVNDFQKGDIAEGYSVSREKKESFPLTVTSAQKNPTAFYLCASRRRGGLYDLSTDTQYFGPGTRLTVL.

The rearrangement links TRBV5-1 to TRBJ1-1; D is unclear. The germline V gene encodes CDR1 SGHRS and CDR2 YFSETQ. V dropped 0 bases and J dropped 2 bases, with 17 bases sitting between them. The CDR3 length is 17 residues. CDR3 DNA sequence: TGCGCCAGCAGCTTGGGGGGAGGGCTCGATGAAAACACTGAAGCTTTCTTT. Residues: CASSLGGGLDENTEAFF.